This T cell receptor (beta chain) stems from a study of PD-1 blockade in mismatch repair-deficient tumors. Study-wide context: Patients had 12 mismatch repair-deficient cancer types and were previously treated and progressing.

With 4 bases removed from V and 3 bases from J, the gap between germline ends came to 9 bases. The germline V gene encodes CDR1 SGDLS and CDR2 YYNGEE. The CDR3 covers 13 residues. Concerning this clone: Its antigen is still unknown.

The data were produced by immunoSEQ multiplex PCR, yet TCRdb's version contains in-frame clones alone and is incomplete. The sample contains some 26,000 clones, 83% of which appear only once. The study, taken as a whole, reports: Rapid post-treatment expansion, then contraction, generally preceding radiologic response, marked tumor-resident clones.

The TCR was taken from an adult with mismatch repair-deficient cancer. The starting material was peripheral blood, obtained 12 weeks after starting pembrolizumab. This chain connects TRBV9 to TRBJ2-3; a weak D match, TRBD2 (5 bases). CDR3 nucleotides: TGTGCCAGCAGCCCGGGAAATACAGATACGCAGTATTTT. This codes for CASSPGNTDTQYF.